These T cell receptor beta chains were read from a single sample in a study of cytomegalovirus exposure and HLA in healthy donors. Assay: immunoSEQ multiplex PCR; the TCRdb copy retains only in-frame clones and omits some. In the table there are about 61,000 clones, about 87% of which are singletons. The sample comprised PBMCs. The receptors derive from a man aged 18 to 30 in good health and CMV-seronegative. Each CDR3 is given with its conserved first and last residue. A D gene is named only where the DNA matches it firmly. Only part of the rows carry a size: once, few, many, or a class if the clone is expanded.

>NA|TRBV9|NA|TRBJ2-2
TGTGCCAGCAGCCCACCCCCCGTGTTGGAGGGAATCGGGGAGCTGTTTTTT
CASSPPPVLEGIGELFF
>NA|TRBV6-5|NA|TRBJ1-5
TGTGCCACGGGGATCCCGTATAGCAATCAGCCCCAGCATTTT
CATGIPYSNQPQHF
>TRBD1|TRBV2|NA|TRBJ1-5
TGTGCCAGCAGTGAAGACAGGGGGCGAGAGCCCCAGCATTTT
CASSEDRGREPQHF
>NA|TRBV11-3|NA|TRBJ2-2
TGTGCCAGCAGCTCCACCGGGACATCTACCGGGGAGCTGTTTTTT
CASSSTGTSTGELFF
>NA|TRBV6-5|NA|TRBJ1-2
TGTGCCAGCAGTTACTCGGCCAGGGTGGATGGCTACACCTTC
CASSYSARVDGYTF
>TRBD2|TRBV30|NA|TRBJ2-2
TGTGCCGAGCGGGGGGGCCCTACCGGGGAGCTGTTTTTT
CAERGGPTGELFF
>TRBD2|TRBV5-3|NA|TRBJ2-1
TGTGCCAGAAGCGCCATAACTAGCGGGGTTTACAATGAGCAGTTCTTC
CARSAITSGVYNEQFF
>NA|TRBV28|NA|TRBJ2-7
TGTGCCAGCAGTCCTTCTATGCACGAGCAGTACTTC
CASSPSMHEQYF
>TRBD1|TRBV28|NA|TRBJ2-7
TGTGCCAGTGGACAGGGGCTTCGTGAGCAGTACTTC
CASGQGLREQYF
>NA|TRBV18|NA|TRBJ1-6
TGTGCCAGCTCACCATTTTTTGACAAAAATTCACCCCTCCACTTT
CASSPFFDKNSPLHF
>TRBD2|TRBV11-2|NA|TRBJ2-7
TGTGCCAGAACGGGGAGGGTCCACGAGCAGTACTTC
CARTGRVHEQYF
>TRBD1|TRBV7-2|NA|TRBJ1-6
TGTGCCAGCAGCTCGGGACAGGGGACTTCACCCCTCCACTTT
CASSSGQGTSPLHF
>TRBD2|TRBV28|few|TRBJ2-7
TGTGCCAGCAGTCACGGGGGGGAAGCCGACGAGCAGTACTTC
CASSHGGEADEQYF
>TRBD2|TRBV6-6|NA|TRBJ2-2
TGTGCCAGCAGTGACAAACGGACTAGCACCGGGGAGCTGTTTTTT
CASSDKRTSTGELFF
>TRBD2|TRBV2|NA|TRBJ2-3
TGTCTCATAAGGGGGGGACTAGGAACTTATACGCAGTATTTT
CLIRGGLGTYTQYF
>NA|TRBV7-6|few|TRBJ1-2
TGTGCCAGCAGCTCGCAGGGCGGTAACTATGGCTACACCTTC
CASSSQGGNYGYTF
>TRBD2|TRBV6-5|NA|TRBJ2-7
TGTGCCAGCAGTGACTTAGCGGGGTCAGCCTACGAGCAGTACTTC
CASSDLAGSAYEQYF
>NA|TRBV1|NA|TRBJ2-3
TGCACCAGCAGCCAAGATCGCTCCCCCGAGGGGGTGTCGAGGGATACGCAGTATTTT
CTSSQDRSPEGVSRDTQYF
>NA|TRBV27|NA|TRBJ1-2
TGTGCCAGCAGTAATACCGGGAACTATGGCTACACCTTC
CASSNTGNYGYTF
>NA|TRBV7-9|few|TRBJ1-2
TGTGCCAGCAGCCATTCCCCACAGGGATTCTTTACCTATGGCTACACCTTC
CASSHSPQGFFTYGYTF
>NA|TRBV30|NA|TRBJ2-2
TGTGCCTGGAGTCCCCAGGGGCGCACCGGGGAGCTGTTTTTT
CAWSPQGRTGELFF
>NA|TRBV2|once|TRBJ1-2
TGTGCCAGCAGCCACAGCTCCGGCTACACCTTC
CASSHSSGYTF
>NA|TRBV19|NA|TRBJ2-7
TGTGCCAGTTCCGGGACTCCTGTCTACGAGCAGTACTTC
CASSGTPVYEQYF
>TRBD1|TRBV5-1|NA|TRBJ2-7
TGCGCCAGCAGCTTAAGTCCGGGACAGGGGTACGAGCAGTACTTC
CASSLSPGQGYEQYF